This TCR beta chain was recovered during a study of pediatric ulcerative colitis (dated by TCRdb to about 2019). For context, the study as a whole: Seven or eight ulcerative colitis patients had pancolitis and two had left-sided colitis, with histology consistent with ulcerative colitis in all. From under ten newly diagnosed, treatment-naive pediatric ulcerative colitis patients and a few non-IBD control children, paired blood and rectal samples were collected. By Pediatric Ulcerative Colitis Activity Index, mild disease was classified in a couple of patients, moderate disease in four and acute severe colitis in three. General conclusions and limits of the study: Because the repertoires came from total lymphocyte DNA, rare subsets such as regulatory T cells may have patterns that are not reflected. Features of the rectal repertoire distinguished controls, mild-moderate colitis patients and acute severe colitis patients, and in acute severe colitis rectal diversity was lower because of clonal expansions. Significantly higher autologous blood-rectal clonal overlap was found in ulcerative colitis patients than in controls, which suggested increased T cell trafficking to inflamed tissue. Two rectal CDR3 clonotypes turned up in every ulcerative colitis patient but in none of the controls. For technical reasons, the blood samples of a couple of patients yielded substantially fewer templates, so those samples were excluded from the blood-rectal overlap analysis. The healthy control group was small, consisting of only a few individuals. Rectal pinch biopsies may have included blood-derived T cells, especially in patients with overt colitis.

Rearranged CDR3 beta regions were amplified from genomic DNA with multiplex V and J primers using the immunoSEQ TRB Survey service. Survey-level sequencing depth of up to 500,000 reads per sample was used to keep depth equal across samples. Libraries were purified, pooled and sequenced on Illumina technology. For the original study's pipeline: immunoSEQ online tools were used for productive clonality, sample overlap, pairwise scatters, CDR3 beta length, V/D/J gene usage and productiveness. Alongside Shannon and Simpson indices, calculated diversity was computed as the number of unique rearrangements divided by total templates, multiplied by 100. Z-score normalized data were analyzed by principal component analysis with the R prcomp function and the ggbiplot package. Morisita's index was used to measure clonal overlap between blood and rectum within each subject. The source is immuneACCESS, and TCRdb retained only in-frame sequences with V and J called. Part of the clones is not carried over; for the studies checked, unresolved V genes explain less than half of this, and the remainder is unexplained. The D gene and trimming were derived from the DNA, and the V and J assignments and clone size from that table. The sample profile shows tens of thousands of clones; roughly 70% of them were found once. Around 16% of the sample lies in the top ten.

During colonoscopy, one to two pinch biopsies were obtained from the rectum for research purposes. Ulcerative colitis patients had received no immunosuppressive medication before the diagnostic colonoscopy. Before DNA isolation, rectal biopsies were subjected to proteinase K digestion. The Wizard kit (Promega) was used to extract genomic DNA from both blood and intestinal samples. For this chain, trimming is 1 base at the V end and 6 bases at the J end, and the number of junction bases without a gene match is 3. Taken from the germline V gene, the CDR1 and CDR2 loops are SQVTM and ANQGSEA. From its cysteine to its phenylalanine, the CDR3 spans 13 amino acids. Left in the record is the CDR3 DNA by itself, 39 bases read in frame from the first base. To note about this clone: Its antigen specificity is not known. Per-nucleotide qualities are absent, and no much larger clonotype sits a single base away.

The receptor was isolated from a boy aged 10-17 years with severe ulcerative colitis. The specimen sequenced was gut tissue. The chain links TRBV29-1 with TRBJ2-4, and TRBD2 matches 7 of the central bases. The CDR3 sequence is CSVEGEGRNIQYF. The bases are TGCAGCGTTGAAGGGGAGGGGAGAAACATTCAGTACTTC.